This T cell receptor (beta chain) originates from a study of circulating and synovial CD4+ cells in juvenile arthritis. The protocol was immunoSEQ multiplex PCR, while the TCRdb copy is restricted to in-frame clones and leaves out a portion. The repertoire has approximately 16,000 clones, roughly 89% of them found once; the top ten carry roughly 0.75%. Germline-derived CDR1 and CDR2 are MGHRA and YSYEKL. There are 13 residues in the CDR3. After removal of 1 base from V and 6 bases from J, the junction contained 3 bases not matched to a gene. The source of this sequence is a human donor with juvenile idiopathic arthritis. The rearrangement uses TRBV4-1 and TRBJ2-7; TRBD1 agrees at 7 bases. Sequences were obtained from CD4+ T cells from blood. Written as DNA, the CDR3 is TGCGCCAGCAGCCAAGGTCACAGGGGCGAGCAGTACTTC. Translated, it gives CASSQGHRGEQYF.